This T cell receptor (beta chain) is from a study of OX40 agonist ivuxolimab in advanced cancers. With regard to this clone: Its antigen is still unknown.

Repertoires were generated with immunoSEQ multiplex PCR, while TCRdb's copy carries only in-frame clones and drops some. The sample includes about 18,000 clones, around four fifths seen only once; the top ten take more than 25%. Study conclusions and caveats: The expanded peripheral T cells' antigen specificity was not determined. Nonresponders, in some cases, also had low normalized T-cell clonal expansion.

Trimming cost V 0 bases and J 3 bases, with 11 bases left between them. This CDR3 has 15 amino acids. The germline gives CDR1 SGHDN, CDR2 FVKESK. The chain is built from TRBV14 and TRBJ2-5; D remains unclear. The sequence was obtained from an adult with an advanced solid tumor such as melanoma, head and neck, liver or kidney cancer. Here the sequenced sample was CD4+ or CD8+ T cells sorted from blood, taken in a trial of the OX40 agonist ivuxolimab. CDR3 in amino acids: CASSQEMAAEETQYF. CDR3 coding DNA: TGTGCCAGCAGCCAAGAAATGGCGGCGGAAGAGACCCAGTACTTC.